This T cell receptor (beta chain) is drawn from a study of T cells after yellow fever vaccination. The study, taken as a whole, reports: A small proportion of clonotypes was detected in both the CD4 and CD8 compartments. The secondary response showed a weaker magnitude and a faster peak, day 5 versus 15. Repertoires obtained by FACS sorting could include abundant clonotypes that entered as contaminants from the bulk population.

The germline V gene encodes CDR1 SGHTA and CDR2 FQGTGA. V gave up 4 bases and J gave up 0 bases, with 6 bases separating them. CDR3 length: 13 residues. This clonotype appeared many times. As yet, its antigen is unknown. Each CDR3 protein gets one entry after TCRdb re-called the 5' RACE reads with MiXCR. The table shows around 150,000 distinct CDR3 sequences, with almost 7% occurring only once. The TCR originated in a man in his late teens or twenties who received the YFV17D yellow fever vaccine. The sequences come from CD4+ T cells sorted from PBMCs, collected about 5 days after the first yellow fever vaccination. V and J are TRBV7-3 and TRBJ2-5; unclear D gene. The CDR3 sequence: CASSSNYQETQYF. DNA of the CDR3: TGTGCCAGCAGCTCCAACTACCAAGAGACCCAGTACTTC.